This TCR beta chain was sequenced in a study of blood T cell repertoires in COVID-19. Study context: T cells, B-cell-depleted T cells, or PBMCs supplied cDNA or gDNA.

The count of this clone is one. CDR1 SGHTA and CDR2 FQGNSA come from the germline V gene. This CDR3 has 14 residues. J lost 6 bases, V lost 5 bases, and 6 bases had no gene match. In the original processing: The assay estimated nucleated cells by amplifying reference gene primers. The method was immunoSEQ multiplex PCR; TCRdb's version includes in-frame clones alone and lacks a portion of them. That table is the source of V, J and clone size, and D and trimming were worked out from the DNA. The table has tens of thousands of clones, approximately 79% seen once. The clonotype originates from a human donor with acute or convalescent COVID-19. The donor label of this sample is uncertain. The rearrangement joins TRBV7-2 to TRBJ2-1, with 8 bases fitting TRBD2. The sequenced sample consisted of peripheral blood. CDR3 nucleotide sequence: TGTGCCAGCAGCCCCGCGGGGACTAGCAATGAGCAGTTCTTC. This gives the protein CASSPAGTSNEQFF.